This T cell receptor beta chain emerged from a study of T cell repertoires in cytomegalovirus infection. Study-wide findings and caveats: Cumulative public TCR beta family frequency identified CMV carriers with the relevant HLA.

Remarks on this clonotype: Its antigen is not known.

TCRdb itself ran the reads through MiXCR, one entry per CDR3 protein. The sample records about 830,000 distinct CDR3 sequences, roughly 33% being singletons. This clonotype was obtained from a human donor in good health (CMV status not recorded). Some clones in this sample may be carry-over from other donors' samples. Sequencing was performed on cultured CD8+ T cells from PBMCs, taken from culture after CMV antigen stimulation.

CDR3 sequence (DNA): TGTGCCAGTAGACACAAGAACACTGAAGCTTTCTTT. Its protein product is CASRHKNTEAFF. The rearrangement joins TRBV19 to TRBJ1-1, with no clear D. Germline CDR1 LNHDA, CDR2 SQIVND (reference sequence). This CDR3 has 12 amino acids. Trimming stripped 6 bases from V and 1 base from J, with 6 bases between.